The 8 T cell receptor beta chains listed next were all sequenced from one sample in a study of blood T cell repertoires in COVID-19. The table came from immunoSEQ multiplex PCR; TCRdb's copy has only in-frame clones and leaves some out. Among some 200,000 clones, about four fifths were seen once, and the ten largest hold 7.5% to 9%. The sequenced material came from peripheral blood. The source is a woman older than 75 with COVID-19, enrolled during active disease.

The chain employs TRBV5-1 and TRBJ1-1; D not certain. Trimming removed 1 base from V and 4 bases from J, with 5 bases in between. The germline V gene encodes CDR1 SGHRS and CDR2 YFSETQ. This CDR3 region has 12 residues. As DNA, the CDR3 is TGCGCCAGCAGCTTGCCCTCCACTGAAGCTTTCTTT. Translated, it gives CASSLPSTEAFF.

The chain combines TRBV7-2 with TRBJ1-5, with no clear D. This CDR3 is 13 amino acids long. Looked up from germline, CDR1 is SGHTA and CDR2 is FQGNSA. V lost 1 base and J lost 8, with 9 bases in between. The CDR3 nucleotides read TGTGCCAGCAGCTTAGGAGTTTTGGAGCCCCAGCATTTT. Its translation is CASSLGVLEPQHF.

This sequence joins TRBV5-1 and TRBJ1-6; D not certain. The length of the CDR3 is 14 residues. The germline V gene encodes CDR1 SGHRS and CDR2 YFSETQ. The V and J ends lost 2 bases and 6 bases respectively, with 9 bases between them. This chain's CDR3 is CASSFGELNSPLHF. In DNA, the CDR3 is TGCGCCAGCAGCTTCGGGGAGCTTAATTCACCCCTCCACTTT.

The chain employs TRBV28 and TRBJ1-5; maybe TRBD1 (6 bases). The germline gives CDR1 MDHEN, CDR2 SYDVKM. V was clipped by 5 bases and J by 0 bases, with 14 bases between them. CDR3 length: 16 amino acids. The CDR3 here is CASSGDTPYSNQPQHF. The CDR3 nucleotides read TGTGCCAGCAGTGGGGACACTCCCTATAGCAATCAGCCCCAGCATTTT.

The CDR3 is CASTRGDRGANEQFF. The CDR3 DNA follows: TGTGCCAGTACCCGGGGGGACAGGGGTGCTAATGAGCAGTTCTTC. The gene calls are TRBV19 and TRBJ2-1; 10 nucleotides match TRBD1. Germline CDR1 reads LNHDA; CDR2 reads SQIVND (reference sequence). The CDR3 runs 15 residues. Trimming at V came to 7 bases and at J to 7 bases, leaving 10 bases not matched to a gene.

DNA of the CDR3: TGTGCCAGCAGCTTCTCGGACAGGGATATTTTACGTGGCTACACCTTC. Protein: CASSFSDRDILRGYTF. The rearrangement joins TRBV5-6 to TRBJ1-2; 8 positions match TRBD1. The CDR3 extends over 16 amino acids. The ends lost 2 bases at V and 7 bases at J; junction bases unmatched: 13. Germline V gene lookup returns CDR1 SGHDT and CDR2 YYEEEE.

The rearrangement joins TRBV29-1 to TRBJ1-3, with TRBD1 matching over 7 bases. The CDR3 is 15 amino acids. In germline, CDR1 is SQVTM, CDR2 ANQGSEA. With V trimmed by 6 bases and J by 0 bases, 8 bases remained unmatched. The CDR3 loop reads CSVRPRDSSGNTIYF. The CDR3, as DNA: TGCAGCGTACGCCCCCGGGACAGCTCTGGAAACACCATATATTTT.

The chain recombines TRBV10-1 with TRBJ1-5; no clear D gene. This CDR3 is 14 amino acids long. Germline CDR1 is WNHNN and CDR2 is SYGVQD (reference sequence). V gave up 4 bases and J gave up 3 bases, with 10 bases separating them. CDR3 DNA: TGCGCCAGCAGTGGCGGCGCGTCCAATCAGCCCCAGCATTTT. It translates to CASSGGASNQPQHF.